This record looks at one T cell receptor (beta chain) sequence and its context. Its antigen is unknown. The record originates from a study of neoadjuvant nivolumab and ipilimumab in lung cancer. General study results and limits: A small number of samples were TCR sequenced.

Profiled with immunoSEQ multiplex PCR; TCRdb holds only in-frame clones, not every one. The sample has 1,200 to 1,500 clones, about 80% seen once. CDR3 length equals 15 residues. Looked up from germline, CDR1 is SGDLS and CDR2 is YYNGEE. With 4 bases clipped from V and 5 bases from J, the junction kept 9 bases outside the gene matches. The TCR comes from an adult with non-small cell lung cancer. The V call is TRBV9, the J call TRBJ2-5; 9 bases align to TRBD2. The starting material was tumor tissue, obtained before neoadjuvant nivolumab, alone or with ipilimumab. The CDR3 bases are TGTGCCAGCAGCTCGAGGCCGGGACTAGCTGAGACCCAGTACTTC. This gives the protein CASSSRPGLAETQYF.